A single sample is the source of the 32 T cell receptor beta chains below, sequenced in a study of blood T cell repertoires in COVID-19. Sequenced by immunoSEQ multiplex PCR; TCRdb stores in-frame clones only, minus some. The data contain under 300,000 clones, roughly 88% of them singletons. Specimen: peripheral blood. These receptors all come from a woman aged 40 to 55 who had recovered from COVID-19.

The rearrangement uses TRBV6-5 and TRBJ2-7; 9 positions agree with TRBD1. The length of the CDR3 is 15 residues. After removal of 6 bases from V and 0 bases from J, the junction contained 6 bases not matched to a gene. Germline CDR1 reads MNHEY; CDR2 reads SVGAGI. The CDR3 region has the DNA TGTGCCAGCAGGGCGGGACAGGGAAGCTCCTACGAGCAGTACTTC. This translates into CASRAGQGSSYEQYF.

V is TRBV4-1 and J is TRBJ1-2, with 7 bases identical to TRBD1. Unmatched junction bases numbered 8, after V lost 0 bases and J lost 4 bases. CDR3 size: 16 residues. Germline V gives CDR1 MGHRA, CDR2 YSYEKL. The CDR3 loop is CASSQDETGFLYGYTF. CDR3 bases: TGCGCCAGCAGCCAAGATGAGACAGGGTTCCTCTATGGCTACACCTTC.

CDR3 region: CASSPGPGLYEQYF. Here the CDR3 DNA reads TGTGCCAGCAGCCCAGGGCCTGGTTTGTACGAGCAGTACTTC. The V and J genes are TRBV7-2 and TRBJ2-7; D perhaps matches TRBD1 (5 bases). The CDR3 is 14 amino acids. The V and J ends lost 5 bases and 4 bases respectively, with 15 bases between them. Germline V gene lookup returns CDR1 SGHTA and CDR2 FQGNSA.

The CDR3 here is CASRRGQGAHEQYF. The CDR3 region has the DNA TGCGCCAGCAGACGGGGACAGGGGGCCCACGAGCAGTACTTC. The V gene is TRBV10-2, the J gene TRBJ2-7, with 12 bases lining up with TRBD1. Germline loops: CDR1 WSHSY, CDR2 SAAADI. The CDR3 loop spans 14 amino acids. Trimming removed 6 bases from V and 5 bases from J; junction bases left unmatched: 5.

J is TRBJ2-5 and V is TRBV6-5; 8 bases map to TRBD1. Germline CDR1 and CDR2: MNHEY and SVGAGI. Trimming removed 6 bases from V and 4 bases from J; junction bases left unmatched: 7. The CDR3 has 14 residues. For the CDR3, the DNA is TGTGCCAGCAGCACAGACAGGGGCCGAGAGACCCAGTACTTC. Residues: CASSTDRGRETQYF.

This sequence joins TRBV19 and TRBJ2-1; D unresolved. Germline assignment: CDR1 LNHDA and CDR2 SQIVND (reference sequence). This CDR3 comprises 16 residues. Trimming shortened V by 3 bases and J by 6 bases, and 18 bases separated the two germline ends. The CDR3 loop is CASSILVSQVGNEQFF. CDR3 in DNA: TGTGCCAGTAGTATCTTGGTTTCTCAGGTCGGCAATGAGCAGTTCTTC.

The genes are TRBV7-6 and TRBJ2-1, with 7 bases aligning to TRBD2. J was trimmed by 7 bases and V by 5 bases; bases with no gene match: 8. CDR3 length: 14 amino acids. CDR1 and CDR2 (germline): SGHVS, FNYEAQ. The CDR3 reads CASSVDRDYNEQFF. CDR3 in DNA: TGTGCCAGCAGCGTCGACCGGGACTATAATGAGCAGTTCTTC.

This clone was seen only a few times. The rearrangement uses TRBV19 and TRBJ2-2, with 8 bases fitting TRBD2. The CDR3 runs to 15 residues. V lost 10 bases to trimming and J lost 4 bases; unmatched junction nucleotides: 11. Germline V gives CDR1 LNHDA, CDR2 SQIVND (reference sequence). This CDR3 is CATKRTSFGTGELFF. The DNA of the CDR3 is TGTGCCACCAAACGGACTAGCTTCGGCACCGGGGAGCTGTTTTTT.

The chain uses TRBV2 and TRBJ1-5; D is perhaps TRBD1 (5 bases). CDR1 SNHLY and CDR2 FYNNEI come from the germline V gene. The V gene lost 5 bases and the J gene lost 4 bases, with 15 bases spanning the gap. The CDR3 contains 15 residues. The CDR3 region is CASSFSGGTNQPQHF. The CDR3 DNA reads TGTGCCAGCAGTTTCTCCGGGGGGACGAATCAGCCCCAGCATTTT. The whole variable domain, remainder taken from reference TRBV2 and TRBJ1-5, is EPEVTQTPSHQVTQMGQEVILRCVPISNHLYFYWYRQILGQKVEFLVSFYNNEISEKSEIFDDQFSVERPDGSNFTLKIRSTKLEDSAMYFCASSFSGGTNQPQHFGDGTRLSIL.

This clone was counted many times. The chain uses TRBV3-1 (or the pseudogene TRBV3-2) and TRBJ2-1, with 8 bases lining up with TRBD2. V shed 6 bases and J 4 bases; nucleotides not matched to a gene: 8. Germline V lookup: CDR1 LGHDT, CDR2 YNNKEL (reference sequence). The CDR3 contains 15 residues. The CDR3 DNA sequence: TGTGCCAGCAGGACCGCAAGCGGGGGATACAATGAGCAGTTCTTC. It encodes CASRTASGGYNEQFF.

This sequence joins TRBV14 and TRBJ2-1; 8 bases are shared with TRBD1. Germline loops: CDR1 SGHDN, CDR2 FVKESK. CDR3 length equals 16 residues. After removal of 5 bases from V and 7 bases from J, the junction contained 13 bases not matched to a gene. The CDR3 bases are TGTGCCAGCAGCTTACAGACAGGGGTTTGGAAAAATGAGCAGTTCTTC. It encodes CASSLQTGVWKNEQFF.

This chain uses TRBV27 with TRBJ1-1, with D uncertain. There are 14 residues in the CDR3. The germline gives CDR1 MNHEY, CDR2 SMNVEV (reference sequence). V was cut by 3 bases and J by 2 bases, with 10 bases left in between. This CDR3 is CASSLWSGNTEAFF. The CDR3 DNA follows: TGTGCCAGCAGTTTGTGGTCCGGTAACACTGAAGCTTTCTTT.

The chain links TRBV4-1 to TRBJ1-5; no definite D call. The length of the CDR3 is 16 residues. Germline-derived CDR1 and CDR2 are MGHRA and YSYEKL. The V end was cut by 0 bases, the J end by 1 base, with 10 bases between. The CDR3 spells CASSQENTQSNQPQHF. CDR3 sequence (DNA): TGCGCCAGCAGCCAAGAAAACACCCAGAGCAATCAGCCCCAGCATTTT.

The rearrangement links TRBV18 to TRBJ2-5, with D possibly TRBD2 on 5 matching bases. V lost 3 bases to trimming and J lost 5 bases, with 10 bases between them. CDR1 and CDR2 (germline): KGHSH, LQKENI. This CDR3 is 13 amino acids long. The CDR3 is CASSPWELETQYF. For the CDR3, the DNA is TGTGCCAGCTCACCCTGGGAGTTGGAGACCCAGTACTTC.

This clone was observed many times. The chain employs TRBV10-3 and TRBJ2-7; 7 nucleotides align to TRBD1. From germline, CDR1 is ENHRY and CDR2 SYGVKD. The CDR3 is made up of 15 amino acids. V trimming: 2 bases; J trimming: 5 bases; junction bases outside the gene matches: 9. For the CDR3, the DNA is TGTGCCATCAGTGAGCCCTCTTTGGACAGGCACGAGCAGTACTTC. Protein sequence: CAISEPSLDRHEQYF.

The genes are TRBV28 and TRBJ2-7; 10 nucleotides match TRBD1. The length of the CDR3 is 19 residues. Looked up from germline, CDR1 is MDHEN and CDR2 is SYDVKM. V shed 5 bases and J 0 bases; nucleotides not matched to a gene: 16. The CDR3 loop is CASSLLLARQGATSYEQYF. CDR3 bases: TGTGCCAGCAGTCTTTTATTAGCCCGACAGGGGGCCACCTCCTACGAGCAGTACTTC. Supplemented by reference TRBV28 and TRBJ2-7, the full variable domain reads DVKVTQSSRYLVKRTGEKVFLECVQDMDHENMFWYRQDPGLGLRLIYFSYDVKMKEKGDIPEGYSVSREKKERFSLILESASTNQTSMYLCASSLLLARQGATSYEQYFGPGTRLTVT.

This chain connects TRBV4-3 to TRBJ1-2; no reliable D call. Germline loops: CDR1 LGHNA, CDR2 YSLEER. Trimming pared 0 bases from V and 3 bases from J, leaving 11 bases between. This CDR3 comprises 15 residues. In DNA, the CDR3 is TGCGCCAGCAGCCAAGAGTTGGAGGTCTACTATGGCTACACCTTC. Translating gives CASSQELEVYYGYTF.

This clone has more than one count but fewer than ten. This chain links TRBV6-2 or TRBV6-3 with TRBJ2-7, with TRBD2 identical over 9 bases. Trimming cost V 6 bases and J 4 bases; bases outside gene matches: 10. Germline V gives CDR1 MNHEY, CDR2 SVGEGT. This CDR3 has 15 residues. The CDR3 nucleotides read TGTGCCAGCAGCGCCCCTAGCGGGATAATGTACGAGCAGTACTTC. This codes for CASSAPSGIMYEQYF.

J is TRBJ2-2 and V is TRBV10-3, with 7 bases matching TRBD2. The CDR3 is 16 residues long. The ends lost 4 bases at V and 0 bases at J; junction bases unmatched: 5. CDR1 is ENHRY and CDR2 is SYGVKD in the germline V gene. CDR3 coding DNA: TGTGCCATCAGTGTATCCGGGACTACGAACACCGGGGAGCTGTTTTTT. Protein sequence: CAISVSGTTNTGELFF.

The genes are TRBV12-3 or TRBV12-4 and TRBJ1-1; D is possibly TRBD1 (6 bases). The ends were cut back, 6 bases at V and 1 base at J, with 9 bases in the middle. The CDR3 runs 13 residues. DNA of the CDR3: TGTGCCAGCAGGGGACACCCGAACACTGAAGCTTTCTTT. This translates into CASRGHPNTEAFF.

This chain connects TRBV20-1 to TRBJ2-5, with a weak D call TRBD2 (6 bases). V lost 3 bases and J lost 1, with 9 bases in between. CDR3 size: 13 residues. The germline gives CDR1 DFQATT, CDR2 SNEGSKA (reference sequence). CDR3 DNA sequence: TGCAGTGCTAGTCGGGGGACCCAAGAGACCCAGTACTTC. As protein: CSASRGTQETQYF.

The rearrangement joins TRBV18 to TRBJ1-1, with D unresolved. Germline-derived CDR1 and CDR2 are KGHSH and LQKENI. The CDR3 totals 16 residues. Trimming took 2 bases from V and 7 from J, leaving 20 bases between them. The chain's CDR3 is CASSPLRESGSLEAFF. CDR3 coding DNA: TGTGCCAGCTCACCATTACGGGAGAGCGGCTCGCTTGAAGCTTTCTTT.

The CDR3 sequence: CASSQVSRGVGTGGSDTQYF. CDR3 coding DNA: TGCGCCAGCAGCCAAGTTAGTCGGGGCGTCGGGACAGGGGGCTCAGATACGCAGTATTTT. This chain uses TRBV4-1 with TRBJ2-3; 12 bases fit TRBD1. This CDR3 is 20 amino acids long. Germline V gene lookup returns CDR1 MGHRA and CDR2 YSYEKL. After removal of 1 base from V and 4 bases from J, the junction contained 15 bases not matched to a gene.

This clone was seen just once. V usage is TRBV28 and J usage is TRBJ1-4; D is possibly TRBD1 (5 bases). Trimming took off 5 bases at V and 7 bases at J, with 17 bases between the two ends. The germline V gene has CDR1 MDHEN and CDR2 SYDVKM. The CDR3 runs to 15 residues. DNA of the CDR3: TGTGCCAGCAGTCCGCGAAGGGGCGGTGGTGAAAAACTGTTTTTT. Residues: CASSPRRGGGEKLFF.

The CDR3 region has the DNA TGTGCCAGCAGCTTAGAGGGCACCGCTACCGGGGAGCTGTTTTTT. Its translation: CASSLEGTATGELFF. This rearrangement joins TRBV11-3 to TRBJ2-2; D remains unclear. The V end lost 0 bases, the J end lost 5 bases, and 10 bases lay between the germline ends. CDR1 is SGHNT and CDR2 is YENEEA in the germline V gene. The CDR3 length is 15 residues.

The gene calls are TRBV6-5 and TRBJ2-1, with TRBD2 identical over 7 bases. V shed 6 bases and J 6 bases; nucleotides not matched to a gene: 11. The CDR3 spans 15 residues. CDR1 MNHEY and CDR2 SVGAGI come from the germline V gene. CDR3 nucleotide sequence: TGTGCCAGCAGCTACGGTCCGGGGGGACTCAATGAGCAGTTCTTC. Protein product: CASSYGPGGLNEQFF.

This rearrangement joins TRBV19 to TRBJ2-1, with D tentatively TRBD2 (7 bases). The CDR3 has 14 residues. Germline V gene data show CDR1 as LNHDA and CDR2 as SQIVND (reference sequence). V dropped 6 bases and J dropped 9 bases, with 18 bases sitting between them. The CDR3 is CASRNKGGGGEQFF. The CDR3 DNA is TGTGCCAGTAGAAACAAAGGGGGGGGTGGTGAGCAGTTCTTC.

In the case of this clone: Other DNA variants within this sample encode the same CDR3. The chain uses TRBV25-1 and TRBJ1-3; D possibly corresponds to TRBD1 (6 bases). Trimming pared 1 base from V and 3 bases from J, leaving 7 bases between. Germline-derived CDR1 and CDR2 are MGHDK and SYGVNS. This CDR3 is built from 14 residues. CDR3 DNA: TGTGCCAGCAGTGAATCAGGGGATGGAAACACCATATATTTT. Protein product: CASSESGDGNTIYF.

The chain carries TRBV28 and TRBJ2-2; a possible D gene is TRBD2 (6 bases). Trimming removed 10 bases at V and 6 bases at J, with 12 bases between. CDR3 length: 12 amino acids. The germline CDR1 and CDR2 sequences are MDHEN and SYDVKM. The chain's CDR3 is CATRGTAGELFF. In nucleotides, the CDR3 is TGTGCCACTCGGGGGACGGCCGGGGAGCTGTTTTTT.

This chain uses TRBV6-6 with TRBJ1-2; D not certain. Between the trimmed V and J ends, which lost 2 bases and 2 bases, there was a span of 3 bases. This CDR3 has 12 residues. Per germline, CDR1 MNHNY and CDR2 SVGAGI (reference sequence). The CDR3 DNA reads as TGTGCCAGCAGTTACCCGAACTATGGCTACACCTTC. Encoded protein: CASSYPNYGYTF.

The V gene is TRBV25-1, the J gene TRBJ1-1; D possibly corresponds to TRBD1 (5 bases). Germline V gene lookup returns CDR1 MGHDK and CDR2 SYGVNS. This CDR3 comprises 14 residues. The germline V and J ends were trimmed by 6 bases and 1 base, with 12 bases remaining between them. The CDR3 loop is CASRLQGRNTEAFF. CDR3 nucleotide sequence: TGTGCCAGCAGACTTCAGGGTCGGAACACTGAAGCTTTCTTT.

The CDR3: CASSLLSAQGNMNTEAFF. Here the CDR3 DNA reads TGTGCCAGCAGTTTATTGTCGGCACAGGGAAACATGAACACTGAAGCTTTCTTT. V and J are TRBV27 and TRBJ1-1; possible D gene TRBD1, 6 bases. Germline V gives CDR1 MNHEY, CDR2 SMNVEV (reference sequence). This CDR3 region has 18 residues. V lost 1 base, J lost 0 bases, and 18 bases lay in between.